What follows describes a single T cell receptor beta chain. Its antigen is currently unknown. To make TCR beta libraries, researchers used iRepertoire HTBI primers and Arm-PCR of CDR3 regions. One entry per CDR3 protein, called by TCRdb with MiXCR from the multiplex PCR reads. Of roughly 300,000 distinct CDR3 sequences listed, roughly 21% are singletons. These data originate in a study of regulatory T cells in long-lasting Graves disease. Notes on the study in general: Persistent Graves' disease cases displayed lower TCR diversity than newly diagnosed ones.

The time point is: persistent/refractory GD, antithyroid drugs over 5 years with positive TRAb. Generation of the TCR library employed RNA extracted from PBMCs. It was by American Thyroid Association guidelines that Graves' disease was diagnosed. Peripheral blood, nine milliliters of it, was drawn into EDTA tubes. Sample: peripheral blood mononuclear cells (PBMCs), taken when the disease was refractory, from a patient treated with antithyroid drugs. The receptor's source is a female donor with Graves disease.

CDR3 sequence: CASSPSQGGETQYF. In nucleotides, the CDR3 is TGTGCCAGCTCACCCTCACAGGGGGGGGAGACCCAGTACTTC. The V gene is TRBV18, the J gene TRBJ2-5; D is possibly TRBD1 (8 bases). Germline values: CDR1 KGHSH, CDR2 LQKENI. Trimming cost V 3 bases and J 5 bases, with 13 bases left between them. There are 14 residues in the CDR3.